This record concerns one TCR beta chain sequence. V lost 4 bases, J lost 9 bases, and 8 bases stayed unmatched. The germline gives CDR1 LNHNV, CDR2 YYDKDF (reference sequence). The CDR3 consists of 13 residues. The sample comes from a study of CD8+ T cells in alopecia areata. Sequencing relied on a cDNA template that was reverse transcribed from extracted RNA. The assay was immunoSEQ multiplex PCR, and TCRdb's table has in-frame clones only and misses some. This table holds about 180,000 clones, roughly 60% found once. This receptor was identified in a human donor with alopecia areata. The specimen comprised CD4+ T cells sorted from blood, sampled at week 0. V and J are TRBV15 and TRBJ2-7; 8 bases map to TRBD1. The CDR3 coding sequence is TGTGCCACCAGCACCAGGGGGCTTGGGACGCAGTACTTC. Encoded protein: CATSTRGLGTQYF.